This T cell receptor beta chain was found in a study of T cell responses to AZD1222 COVID-19 vaccine. For the study at large: Second-dose intervals of approximately 4 or approximately 12 weeks were pooled.

Comments on this clone: Its antigen is unknown.

V was pared by 6 bases and J by 5 bases, with 10 bases between. The CDR3 runs 12 residues. Study results and limitations: Repertoire samples came only from after the peak T cell response. The donor group comprised mostly white British people and more females; the analysis possibly underestimated clonal diversity. Across spike, vaccine-associated CD4 TCRs were found, dominant at 160-218 and 743-854.

Sequenced by immunoSEQ multiplex PCR; TCRdb stores in-frame clones only, minus some. Among some 180,000 clones listed, around 88% were seen once. This clonotype originated in an adult in good health. V usage is TRBV12-3 or TRBV12-4 and J usage is TRBJ2-5; D call uncertain. The material sequenced was peripheral blood, taken on day 0 of AZD1222 vaccination. CDR3 DNA sequence: TGTGCCAGCAGCCCAATGGCCGAGACCCAGTACTTC. It yields the protein CASSPMAETQYF.